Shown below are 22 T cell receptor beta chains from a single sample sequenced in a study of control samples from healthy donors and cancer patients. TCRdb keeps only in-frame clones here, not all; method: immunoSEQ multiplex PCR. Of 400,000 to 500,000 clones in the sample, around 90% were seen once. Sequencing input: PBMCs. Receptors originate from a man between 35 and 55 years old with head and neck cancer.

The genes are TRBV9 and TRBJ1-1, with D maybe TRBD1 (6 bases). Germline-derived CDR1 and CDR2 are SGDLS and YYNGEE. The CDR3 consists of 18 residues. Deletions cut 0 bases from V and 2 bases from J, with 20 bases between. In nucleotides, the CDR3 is TGTGCCAGCAGCGTAGTAGATTCTGGGGGCGGCTCAAACACTGAAGCTTTCTTT. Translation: CASSVVDSGGGSNTEAFF.

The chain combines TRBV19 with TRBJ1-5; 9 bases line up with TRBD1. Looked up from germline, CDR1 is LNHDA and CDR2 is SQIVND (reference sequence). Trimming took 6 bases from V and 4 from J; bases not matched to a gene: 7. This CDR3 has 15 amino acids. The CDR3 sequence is CASSITGGENQPQHF. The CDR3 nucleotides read TGTGCCAGTAGCATAACAGGGGGCGAAAATCAGCCCCAGCATTTT.

CDR3 sequence: CASIRDTGYEQYF. The CDR3 DNA follows: TGTGCCAGCATCCGGGACACTGGCTACGAGCAGTACTTC. The rearrangement joins TRBV6-5 to TRBJ2-7; the D gene is possibly TRBD1 (6 bases). The CDR3 has 13 amino acids. Germline V CDR1 and CDR2: MNHEY, SVGAGI. Trimming removed 7 bases at V and 3 bases at J, with 13 bases between.

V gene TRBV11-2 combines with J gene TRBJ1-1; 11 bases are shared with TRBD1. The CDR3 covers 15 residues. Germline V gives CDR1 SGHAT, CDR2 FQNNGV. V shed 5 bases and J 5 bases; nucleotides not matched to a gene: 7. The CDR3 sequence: CASSPRTGGATEAFF. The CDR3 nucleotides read TGTGCCAGCAGCCCCCGGACAGGGGGCGCGACTGAAGCTTTCTTT.

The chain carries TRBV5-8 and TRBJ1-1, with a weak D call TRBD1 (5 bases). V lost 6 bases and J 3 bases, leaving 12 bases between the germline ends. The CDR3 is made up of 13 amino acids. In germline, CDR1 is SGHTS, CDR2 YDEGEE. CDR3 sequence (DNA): TGTGCCAGCACTGCCGGGGGGTACACTGAAGCTTTCTTT. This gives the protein CASTAGGYTEAFF.

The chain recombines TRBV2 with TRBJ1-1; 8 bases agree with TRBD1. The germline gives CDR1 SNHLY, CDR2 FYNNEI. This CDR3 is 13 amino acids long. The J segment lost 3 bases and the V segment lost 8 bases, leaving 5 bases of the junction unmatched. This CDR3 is CASRGTGYTEAFF. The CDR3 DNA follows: TGTGCCAGCCGGGGGACAGGCTACACTGAAGCTTTCTTT.

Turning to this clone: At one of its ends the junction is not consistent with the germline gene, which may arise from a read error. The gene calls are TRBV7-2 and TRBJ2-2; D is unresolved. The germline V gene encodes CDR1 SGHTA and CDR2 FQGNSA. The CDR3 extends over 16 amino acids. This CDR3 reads CASSLVRGELTGELFF. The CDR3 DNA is TGTGCCAGTAGCTTAGTCCGCGGCGAGTTGACCGGGGAGCTGTTTTTT.

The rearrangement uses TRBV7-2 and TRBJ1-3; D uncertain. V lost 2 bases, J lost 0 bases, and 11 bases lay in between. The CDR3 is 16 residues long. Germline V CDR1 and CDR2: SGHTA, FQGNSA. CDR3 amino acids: CASSLRAGASGNTIYF. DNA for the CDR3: TGTGCCAGCAGCTTAAGGGCAGGCGCCTCTGGAAACACCATATATTTT.

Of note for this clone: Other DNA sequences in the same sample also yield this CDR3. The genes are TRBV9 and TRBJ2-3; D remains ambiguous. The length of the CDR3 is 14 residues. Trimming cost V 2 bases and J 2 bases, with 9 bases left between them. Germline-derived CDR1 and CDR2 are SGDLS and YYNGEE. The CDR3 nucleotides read TGTGCCAGCAGCGTCAGCTACCCCACAGATACGCAGTATTTT. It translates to CASSVSYPTDTQYF.

The CDR3 spells CASSLTRSVRQYF. CDR3 bases: TGTGCCAGCAGCCTAACCCGATCGGTGAGGCAGTACTTC. The V gene is TRBV28, the J gene TRBJ2-7; D is uncertain. The CDR3 is made up of 13 amino acids. V dropped 6 bases and J dropped 9 bases, with 18 bases sitting between them. Germline assignment: CDR1 MDHEN and CDR2 SYDVKM. The full variable domain, its missing parts supplied by reference TRBV28 and TRBJ2-7, is DVKVTQSSRYLVKRTGEKVFLECVQDMDHENMFWYRQDPGLGLRLIYFSYDVKMKEKGDIPEGYSVSREKKERFSLILESASTNQTSMYLCASSLTRSVRQYFGPGTRLTVT.

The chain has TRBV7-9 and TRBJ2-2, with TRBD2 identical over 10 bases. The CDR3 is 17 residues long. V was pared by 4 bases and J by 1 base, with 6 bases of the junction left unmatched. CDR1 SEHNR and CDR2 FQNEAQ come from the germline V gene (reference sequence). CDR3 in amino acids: CASSWVAGGRNTGELFF. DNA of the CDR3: TGTGCCAGCAGCTGGGTAGCGGGGGGCCGGAACACCGGGGAGCTGTTTTTT.

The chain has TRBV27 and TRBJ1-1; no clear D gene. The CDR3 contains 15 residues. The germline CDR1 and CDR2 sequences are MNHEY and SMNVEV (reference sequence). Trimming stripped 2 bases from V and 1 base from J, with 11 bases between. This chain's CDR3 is CASSLGARRNTEAFF. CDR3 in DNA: TGTGCCAGCAGTTTAGGCGCGAGGAGGAACACTGAAGCTTTCTTT.

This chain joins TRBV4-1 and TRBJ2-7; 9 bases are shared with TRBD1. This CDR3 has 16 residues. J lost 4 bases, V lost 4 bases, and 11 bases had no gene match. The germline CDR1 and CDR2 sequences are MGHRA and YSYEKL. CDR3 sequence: CASSPTGQGGWYEQYF. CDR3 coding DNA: TGCGCCAGCAGCCCTACGGGACAGGGTGGGTGGTACGAGCAGTACTTC.

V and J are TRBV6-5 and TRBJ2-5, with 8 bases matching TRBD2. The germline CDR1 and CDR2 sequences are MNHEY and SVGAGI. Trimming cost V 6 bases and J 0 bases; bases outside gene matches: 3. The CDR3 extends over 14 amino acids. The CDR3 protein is CASSRGGYQETQYF. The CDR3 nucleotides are TGTGCCAGCAGCCGGGGGGGGTACCAAGAGACCCAGTACTTC.

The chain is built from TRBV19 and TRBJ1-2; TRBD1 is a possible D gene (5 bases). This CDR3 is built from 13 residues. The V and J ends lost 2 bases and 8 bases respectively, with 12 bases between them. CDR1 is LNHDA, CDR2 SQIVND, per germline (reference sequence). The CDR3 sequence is CASSISRGQGYTF. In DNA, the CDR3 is TGTGCCAGTAGTATATCGAGGGGCCAAGGCTACACCTTC.

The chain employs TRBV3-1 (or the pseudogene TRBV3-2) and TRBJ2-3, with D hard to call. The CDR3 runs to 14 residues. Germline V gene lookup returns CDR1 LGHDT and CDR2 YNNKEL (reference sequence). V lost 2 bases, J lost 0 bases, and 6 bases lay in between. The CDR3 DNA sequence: TGTGCCAGCAGCCAAAGAACTAGCACAGATACGCAGTATTTT. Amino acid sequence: CASSQRTSTDTQYF.

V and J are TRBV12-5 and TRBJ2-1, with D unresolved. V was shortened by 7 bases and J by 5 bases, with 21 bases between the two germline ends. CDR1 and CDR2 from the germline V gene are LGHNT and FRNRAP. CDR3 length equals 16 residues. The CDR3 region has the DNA TGTGCTAGTGTCCCCACCCTAGTCGGGCCCCACAATGAGCAGTTCTTC. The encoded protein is CASVPTLVGPHNEQFF.

Written as DNA, the CDR3 is TGTGCCAGCAGGCCTCCAGGGCTTTATGGCTACACCTTC. Translation gives CASRPPGLYGYTF. This sequence joins TRBV6-5 and TRBJ1-2; perhaps TRBD1 as D (5 bases). The CDR3 extends over 13 amino acids. Trimming stripped 6 bases from V and 5 bases from J, with 13 bases between. CDR1 and CDR2 from the germline V gene are MNHEY and SVGAGI.

The CDR3 nucleotides are TGTGCCAGCAGTGAAGGGCCGGGACCCATGAACACTGAAGCTTTCTTT. Its translation is CASSEGPGPMNTEAFF. The V and J genes are TRBV6-1 and TRBJ1-1; D might be TRBD1 (5 bases). Germline V gene data show CDR1 as MNHNS and CDR2 as SASEGT. CDR3 length: 16 residues. The germline V and J ends were trimmed by 1 base and 0 bases, with 12 bases remaining between them.

DNA of the CDR3: TGCGCCAGCAGCTTGTGGCGGTTCTCCTACAATGAGCAGTTCTTC. Amino acid sequence: CASSLWRFSYNEQFF. The chain carries TRBV5-1 and TRBJ2-1, with D unresolved. Germline V gene data show CDR1 as SGHRS and CDR2 as YFSETQ. V gave up 1 base and J gave up 0 bases, with 8 bases separating them. This CDR3 is built from 15 residues.

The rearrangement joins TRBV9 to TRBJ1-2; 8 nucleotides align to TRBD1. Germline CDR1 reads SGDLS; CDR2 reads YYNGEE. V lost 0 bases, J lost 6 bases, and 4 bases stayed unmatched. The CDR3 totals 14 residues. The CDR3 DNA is TGTGCCAGCAGCGTAGTCGGACAGGGTGATGGCTACACCTTC. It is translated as CASSVVGQGDGYTF.

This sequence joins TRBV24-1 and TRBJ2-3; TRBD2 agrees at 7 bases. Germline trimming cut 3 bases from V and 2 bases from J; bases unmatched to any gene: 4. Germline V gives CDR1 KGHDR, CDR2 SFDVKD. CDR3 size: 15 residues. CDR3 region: CATSDVSGVTDTQYF. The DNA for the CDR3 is TGTGCCACCAGTGATGTGAGCGGGGTCACAGATACGCAGTATTTT.